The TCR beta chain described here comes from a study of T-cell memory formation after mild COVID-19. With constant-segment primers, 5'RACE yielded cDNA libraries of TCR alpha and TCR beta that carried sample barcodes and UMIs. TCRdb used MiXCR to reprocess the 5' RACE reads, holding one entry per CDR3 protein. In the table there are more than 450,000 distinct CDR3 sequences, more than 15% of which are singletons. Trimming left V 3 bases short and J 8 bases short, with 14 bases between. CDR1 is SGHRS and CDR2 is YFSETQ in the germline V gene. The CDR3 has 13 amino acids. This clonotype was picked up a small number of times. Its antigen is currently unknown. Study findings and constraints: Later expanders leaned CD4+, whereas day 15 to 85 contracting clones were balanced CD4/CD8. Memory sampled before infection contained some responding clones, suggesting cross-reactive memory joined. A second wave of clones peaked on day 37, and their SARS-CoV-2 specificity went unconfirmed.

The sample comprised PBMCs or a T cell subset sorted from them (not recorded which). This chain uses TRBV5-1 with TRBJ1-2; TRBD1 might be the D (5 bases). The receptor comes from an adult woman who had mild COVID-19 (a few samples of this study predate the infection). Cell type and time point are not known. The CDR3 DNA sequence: TGCGCCAGCAGCTCGGGGCACTCTGAAGGCTACACCTTC. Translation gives CASSSGHSEGYTF.